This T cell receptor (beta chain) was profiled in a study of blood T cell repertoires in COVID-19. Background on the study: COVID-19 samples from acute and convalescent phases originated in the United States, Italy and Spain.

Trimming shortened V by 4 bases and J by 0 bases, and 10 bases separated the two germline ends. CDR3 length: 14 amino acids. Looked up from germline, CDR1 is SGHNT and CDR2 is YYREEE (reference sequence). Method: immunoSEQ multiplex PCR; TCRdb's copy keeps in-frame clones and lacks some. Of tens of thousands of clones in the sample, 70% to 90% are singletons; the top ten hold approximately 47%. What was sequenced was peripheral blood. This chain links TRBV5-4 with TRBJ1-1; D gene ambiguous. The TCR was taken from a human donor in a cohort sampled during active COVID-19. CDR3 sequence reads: CASSEGGVNTEAFF. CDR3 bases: TGTGCCAGCAGCGAGGGCGGGGTGAACACTGAAGCTTTCTTT.